The subject of this entry is one T cell receptor (beta chain). Its cognate antigen is unknown. A much larger clone sits a single nucleotide away, making a read error possible. TCRbeta libraries were built with three rounds of nested PCR, modified from ARM-PCR. Using its own MiXCR run on the multiplex PCR reads, TCRdb lists one record per CDR3 protein. Here the sample spans 120,000 or so distinct CDR3 sequences, around three fifths being singletons. The template was RNA from unsorted bulk tissue. These data come from a study of tumor and adjacent non-tumor tissue in lung cancer. The overall study: Some 3.9 million productive TCRbeta reads were obtained per sample on average.

Study findings and constraints: Significantly higher TCR diversity was found in tumor than normal lung. Normal lung showed higher cumulative top 100 clone frequency than tumor. Patients with more diverse tumor TCRs had worse survival.

This TCR came from a man aged 25 to 45 with non-small cell lung cancer. Material: lung tumor tissue.

The CDR3 region has the DNA TGTGCCAGCAGTTACCCTTCCCCTTACGCTTCCTTT. Protein: CASSYPSPYASF. The chain combines TRBV6-2 or TRBV6-3 with TRBJ1-1; D not resolved. The CDR3 is 12 residues long. The germline V gene has CDR1 MNHEY and CDR2 SVGEGT.